The clone carrying this TCR beta chain was observed a handful of times. Its antigen is undetermined. The sample belongs to a study of CD8+ T cells in alopecia areata. Background on the study: Tofacitinib administration to treated patients was oral, at 5 to 10 mg twice daily.

Study-level points and caveats: Normal scalp had lower clonality than lesional scalp, with alopecia totalis/universalis lesions showing this most strongly.

Extracted RNA was reverse transcribed, and the resulting cDNA served as sequencing template. The method was immunoSEQ multiplex PCR; TCRdb's version includes in-frame clones alone and lacks a portion of them. The sample carries 150,000 to 200,000 clones, around 60% recorded once. Germline assignment: CDR1 LNHDA and CDR2 SQIVND (reference sequence). V gave up 3 bases and J gave up 5 bases, with 16 bases separating them. The CDR3 consists of 15 residues. The V call is TRBV19, the J call TRBJ1-1; D might be TRBD1 (6 bases). The specimen was CD4+ T cells sorted from blood, collected at week 0. This TCR was sampled from a human donor with alopecia areata. The DNA of the CDR3 is TGTGCCAGTAGTATCCTGGGGGGCGGAGAGACTGAAGCTTTCTTT. The encoded protein is CASSILGGGETEAFF.